The rows below give T cell receptor beta chains drawn from one sample of a study of CXCR4 blockade with PD-1 therapy in pancreatic cancer. Measured with immunoSEQ multiplex PCR; TCRdb has only the in-frame clones, and not every one. The top ten hold around 33% of the sample, which has approximately 2,000 clones, 55% seen once. The source material was tumor tissue. The receptors shown here come from a human donor with pancreatic ductal adenocarcinoma. CDR3s include the opening cysteine and the closing phenylalanine or tryptophan. A D gene is named only where the DNA matches it firmly. A clone size is listed for some rows: how often the clone was seen (once, few, many), or a class if it is expanded.

clone_size | cdr3_length | d_call | j_call | v_call | cdr3_aa | cdr3_nt
NA | 13 | NA | TRBJ2-3 | TRBV25-1 | CASSLTGSDTQYF | TGTGCCAGCTCCCTTACAGGGTCAGATACGCAGTATTTT
few | 13 | NA | TRBJ1-4 | TRBV28 | CASSIPGREKLFF | TGTGCCAGCAGTATCCCAGGACGGGAAAAACTGTTTTTT
NA | 18 | TRBD1 | TRBJ1-2 | TRBV12-5 | CASGHPPDRDDSNYGYTF | TGTGCTAGTGGTCACCCCCCGGACAGGGATGATTCTAACTATGGCTACACCTTC
NA | 14 | NA | TRBJ1-3 | TRBV28 | CASGGGHSGNTIYF | TGTGCCAGCGGAGGGGGGCACTCTGGAAACACCATATATTTT
NA | 15 | NA | TRBJ1-6 | TRBV19 | CASSPQDGYNSPLHF | TGTGCCAGTAGTCCACAGGACGGATATAATTCACCCCTCCACTTT
NA | 13 | NA | TRBJ1-1 | TRBV30 | CAWSSFAGWYAFF | TGTGCCTGGAGTTCATTTGCTGGTTGGTACGCTTTCTTT
NA | 13 | NA | TRBJ2-2 | TRBV18 | CASSPGSTGELFF | TGTGCCAGCTCACCGGGCAGCACCGGGGAGCTGTTTTTT
NA | 14 | TRBD1 | TRBJ2-3 | TRBV29-1 | CSVAQGASTDTQYF | TGCAGCGTTGCTCAGGGGGCGTCCACAGATACGCAGTATTTT
once | 15 | TRBD1 | TRBJ1-5 | TRBV15 | CATSGGQISNQPQHF | TGTGCCACCAGCGGGGGACAGATTAGCAATCAGCCCCAGCATTTT
NA | 13 | NA | TRBJ1-1 | TRBV6-8 | CASSLGGPQKAFF | TGTGCCAGCAGCCTTGGGGGACCCCAGAAGGCTTTCTTT
NA | 13 | NA | TRBJ1-4 | TRBV18 | CASSPARDEKLFF | TGTGCCAGCTCACCAGCCAGGGATGAAAAACTGTTTTTT
large | 16 | TRBD1 | TRBJ1-1 | TRBV9 | CASSTQPGQGNTEAFF | TGTGCCAGCAGCACGCAACCGGGACAGGGGAACACTGAAGCTTTCTTT
medium-sized | 15 | TRBD1 | TRBJ2-5 | TRBV11-3 | CASSSDRAAWETQYF | TGTGCCAGCAGCTCCGACAGGGCTGCATGGGAGACCCAGTACTTC
NA | 13 | NA | TRBJ2-2 | TRBV6-8 | CASSLESTGELFF | TGTGCCAGCAGTCTAGAGTCCACCGGGGAGCTGTTTTTT
NA | 16 | NA | TRBJ2-2 | TRBV9 | CASSENSGPNTGELFF | TGTGCCAGCAGCGAGAATAGCGGACCGAACACCGGGGAGCTGTTTTTT
NA | 14 | TRBD2 | TRBJ2-3 | TRBV2 | CASSPTSFSDTQYF | TGTGCCAGCAGCCCGACTAGCTTTTCAGATACGCAGTATTTT
NA | 12 | NA | TRBJ1-1 | TRBV30 | CAWKWSNTEAFF | TGTGCCTGGAAGTGGTCAAACACTGAAGCTTTCTTT
NA | 12 | NA | TRBJ1-1 | TRBV4-1 | CASSIIPGEAFF | TGCGCCAGCAGCATAATACCAGGGGAAGCTTTTTTT
NA | 14 | NA | TRBJ1-1 | TRBV6-8 | CASTAGRWGTEAFF | TGTGCCAGCACCGCCGGGCGTTGGGGTACTGAAGCTTTCTTT
few | 15 | NA | TRBJ1-3 | TRBV19 | CASSIAGDVRNTIYF | TGTGCCAGTAGTATCGCCGGGGACGTTAGAAACACCATATATTTT
NA | 17 | NA | TRBJ2-6 | TRBV1 | CASSQAVESGGANVLTF | TGCGCCAGCAGCCAAGCCGTTGAGAGTGGTGGGGCCAACGTCCTGACTTTC
NA | 14 | TRBD1 | TRBJ2-1 | TRBV19 | CASMDRGLYNEQFF | TGTGCCAGTATGGACAGGGGGCTCTACAATGAGCAGTTCTTC
NA | 14 | TRBD1 | TRBJ2-1 | TRBV10-2 | CASSGQGARNEQFF | TGCGCCAGCAGTGGACAGGGGGCGCGAAATGAGCAGTTCTTC
NA | 12 | NA | TRBJ2-1 | TRBV6-8 | CASSSYSNEQFF | TGTGCCAGCAGCTCCTACAGTAATGAGCAGTTCTTC
few | 14 | NA | TRBJ1-1 | TRBV6-8 | CASRPGLQNTEAFF | TGTGCCAGCCGCCCCGGCCTTCAGAACACTGAAGCTTTCTTT
NA | 14 | TRBD1 | TRBJ2-3 | TRBV14 | CASSLTDRADTQYF | TGTGCCAGCAGTCTGACGGACAGGGCAGATACGCAGTATTTT
once | 13 | NA | TRBJ2-2 | TRBV29-1 | CSVVYANTGELFF | TGCAGCGTTGTCTACGCGAACACCGGGGAGCTGTTTTTT
once | 12 | NA | TRBJ2-2 | TRBV18 | CASSKATGELFF | TGTGCCAGCTCAAAGGCCACCGGGGAGCTGTTTTTT
few | 14 | NA | TRBJ2-5 | TRBV6-8 | CASSYGLAGETQYF | TGTGCCAGCAGTTACGGGTTGGCAGGAGAGACCCAGTACTTC
NA | 19 | NA | TRBJ2-1 | TRBV30 | CAWSVARGPTPSSYNEQFF | TGTGCCTGGAGTGTAGCCCGGGGGCCTACCCCGAGCTCCTACAATGAGCAGTTCTTC
NA | 14 | NA | TRBJ2-5 | TRBV28 | CASSFGQSRGTQYF | TGTGCCAGCAGCTTCGGACAGTCCCGAGGGACCCAGTACTTC
few | 15 | NA | TRBJ2-2 | TRBV6-8 | CASSNMLLAFGELFF | TGTGCCAGCAGCAATATGCTCCTGGCCTTTGGGGAGCTGTTTTTT
NA | 15 | NA | TRBJ1-5 | TRBV28 | CASSPDDISNQPQHF | TGTGCCAGCAGTCCAGACGACATTAGCAATCAGCCCCAGCATTTT
NA | 14 | NA | TRBJ1-1 | TRBV28 | CASSWSRMNTEAFF | TGTGCCAGCTCATGGAGCAGGATGAACACTGAAGCTTTCTTT
NA | 13 | TRBD1 | TRBJ1-4 | TRBV19 | CASSPDRVQKLFF | TGTGCCAGTAGCCCCGACAGGGTACAAAAACTGTTTTTT
NA | 13 | NA | TRBJ2-3 | TRBV6-8 | CAIRGLPPDTQYF | TGTGCCATCAGAGGACTACCCCCAGATACGCAGTATTTT
few | 12 | TRBD1 | TRBJ2-7 | TRBV30 | CAWSLDRAEQYF | TGTGCCTGGAGTTTGGACAGGGCCGAGCAGTACTTC
NA | 14 | NA | TRBJ2-1 | TRBV18 | CASSPRDEGNEQFF | TGTGCCAGCTCACCACGGGACGAAGGGAATGAGCAGTTCTTC
NA | 15 | TRBD1 | TRBJ1-6 | TRBV15 | CATSKTQGVGSPLHF | TGTGCCACCAGTAAGACGCAGGGGGTGGGGTCACCCCTCCACTTT
once | 16 | TRBD1 | TRBJ1-1 | TRBV19 | CASSLRDRGAATEAFF | TGTGCCAGTAGTCTCCGGGACAGGGGAGCCGCCACTGAAGCTTTCTTT